The T cell receptor (beta chain) described here comes from a study of T cells in Graves' hyperthyroidism and ophthalmopathy. The TCR beta CDR3 regions underwent amplification using RNA transcripts as the source. HTBI primers drove first-round RT-PCR of the TCR CDR3. TCRdb used MiXCR to reprocess the multiplex PCR reads, holding one entry per CDR3 protein. The table shows 530,000 or so distinct CDR3 sequences, with more than 45% occurring only once. Per the germline V gene, CDR1 is SGHTA and CDR2 is FQGNSA. The CDR3 sequence is 11 residues long. Trimming pared 6 bases from V and 13 bases from J, leaving 15 bases between.

The TCR originated in a woman between 18 and 29 years old with Graves' hyperthyroidism. The chain joins TRBV7-2 to TRBJ1-2; D is possibly TRBD1 (5 bases). Input material: peripheral blood or thyroid tissue (not recorded which). This CDR3 reads CASSRDSRPTF. CDR3 sequence (DNA): TGTGCCAGCAGTCGAGACAGCAGACCCACCTTC.